This TCR beta chain comes out of a study of cytomegalovirus exposure and HLA in healthy donors. Points from the study as a whole: A later analysis showed TCR association rates differing by HLA locus, peaking at DRB1 and lowest at HLA-C. Reportedly, cytomegalovirus status was diagnosed with high sensitivity and specificity. Previously analyzed data showed that most TCR beta V segments were productive at a frequency of about 87% or about 30%.

Details on this clone: What it binds is not known.

This CDR3 is built from 14 residues. Germline V lookup: CDR1 SGDLS, CDR2 YYNGEE. Researchers ran the PCR with 60 Vbeta and 13 Jbeta primers. TCRdb keeps only in-frame clones here, not all; method: immunoSEQ multiplex PCR. This sample lists more than 140,000 clones; its ten largest clones have about 2%. The chain joins TRBV9 to TRBJ1-3; D unclear. TRBJ2-2 matches the DNA end more closely, so the J call is doubtful. This sequence was found in a woman aged 18-30 years in good health and CMV-seronegative. Sequencing was performed on PBMCs. In DNA form, the CDR3 reads TGTGCCAGCAGCGTGAATAGGAACACCGGGGAGCTGTTTTTT. It is translated as CASSVNRNTGELFF.